This T cell receptor beta chain was sequenced during a study of long-term antiretroviral therapy in people with HIV. Study-wide points: After ART, diversity increased yet remained lower than transplant donor controls.

In this sample, this clone turned up a few times. Its antigen is currently unknown. Version v3.0 of the immunoSEQ assay was performed at survey level. The assay was immunoSEQ multiplex PCR, and TCRdb's table has in-frame clones only and misses some. The sample consists of 16,000 or so clones, around 83% of them appearing once. This receptor was obtained from a woman aged 40 to 50 with HIV. The material was unsorted PBMCs, obtained 0.5 years after starting antiretroviral therapy.

CDR3 nucleotide sequence: TGTGCCAGCTCACCATCCCCAGAAAACTATGGCTACACCTTC. Residues: CASSPSPENYGYTF. The gene calls are TRBV18 and TRBJ1-2, with unresolved D. The CDR3 has 14 residues. From germline, CDR1 is KGHSH and CDR2 LQKENI. Trimming shortened V by 2 bases and J by 2 bases, and 9 bases separated the two germline ends.